These T cell receptor beta chains were read from a single sample in a study of blood T cell repertoires in COVID-19. Sequencing used immunoSEQ multiplex PCR; TCRdb keeps in-frame clones, though not all of them. The sample contains 120,000 to 150,000 clones, 80% to 90% of which appear only once. What was sequenced was peripheral blood. The receptors here all came from a human donor with acute or convalescent COVID-19. The donor label of this sample is uncertain. Both conserved end residues are part of each CDR3. The D gene is left open where the match is weak. Size values are once, few and many counts, or a class for expanded clones, and some rows have none.

DNA: TGTGCCAGCAGCTCGGACAATGCTAACTATGGCTACACCTTC
CDR3: CASSSDNANYGYTF
D: .
size: once
J: TRBJ1-2
V: TRBV7-2

DNA: TGTGCCAGCTCACCAACCAGGGGGAACACCGGGGAGCTGTTTTTT
CDR3: CASSPTRGNTGELFF
D: .
size: .
J: TRBJ2-2
V: TRBV18

DNA: TGCAGCGTTGATACAGGGGGCTATGGCTACACCTTC
CDR3: CSVDTGGYGYTF
D: TRBD1
size: few
J: TRBJ1-2
V: TRBV29-1

DNA: TGTGCCAGCAGTTCCAACAGCTATAATTCACCCCTCCACTTT
CDR3: CASSSNSYNSPLHF
D: .
size: .
J: TRBJ1-6
V: TRBV2

DNA: TGTGCCAGCAGCGCCCACCACCGGGACAGGGTGAGGGAGCAGTACTTC
CDR3: CASSAHHRDRVREQYF
D: TRBD1
size: .
J: TRBJ2-7
V: TRBV9

DNA: TGCGCCAGCAGCTTATCAGCGGGAGTCGGGGAGACCCAGTACTTC
CDR3: CASSLSAGVGETQYF
D: TRBD2
size: .
J: TRBJ2-5
V: TRBV5-1

DNA: TGTGCCTCACGGGCGGGGGCACAAAAGACCTACAATGAGCAGTTCTTC
CDR3: CASRAGAQKTYNEQFF
D: .
size: .
J: TRBJ2-1
V: TRBV28

DNA: TGTGCTAGCAGCCCCCAAACGGTAGCTAGCGAGACCCAGTACTTC
CDR3: CASSPQTVASETQYF
D: .
size: .
J: TRBJ2-5
V: TRBV7-7

DNA: TGCGCCAGCAGCCAAGACGTAGCTAGGGGGGGGGCTACAGATACGCAGTATTTT
CDR3: CASSQDVARGGATDTQYF
D: .
size: .
J: TRBJ2-3
V: TRBV4-3

DNA: TGTGCCAGCCAGGGACAGGGGCATGGCTACACCTTC
CDR3: CASQGQGHGYTF
D: TRBD1
size: .
J: TRBJ1-2
V: TRBV2

DNA: TGTGCCATCAGTGAGGAGCCCTCTGGAAACACCATATATTTT
CDR3: CAISEEPSGNTIYF
D: .
size: .
J: TRBJ1-3
V: TRBV10-3

DNA: TGCGCCAGCAGCAGGGGGGCTGGACAGGCCGAAGCTTTCTTT
CDR3: CASSRGAGQAEAFF
D: TRBD1
size: .
J: TRBJ1-1
V: TRBV5-1

DNA: TGTGCCAGCAGTGAATTTACTCGAGGACAGGGGGCCCTTACGCAGTATTTT
CDR3: CASSEFTRGQGALTQYF
D: TRBD1
size: .
J: TRBJ2-3
V: TRBV25-1

DNA: TGCGCCAGCAGCCAACCCAGATTTAACACCGGGGAGCTGTTTTTT
CDR3: CASSQPRFNTGELFF
D: .
size: .
J: TRBJ2-2
V: TRBV4-1

DNA: TGTGCCAGCAGCCCAGGGGGCACAGATACGCAGTATTTT
CDR3: CASSPGGTDTQYF
D: .
size: .
J: TRBJ2-3
V: TRBV11-3

DNA: TGTGCCAGCAGTGGACTAGCGGGTACACAAGAGACCCAGTACTTC
CDR3: CASSGLAGTQETQYF
D: TRBD2
size: .
J: TRBJ2-5
V: TRBV28

DNA: TGTGCCAGCAGTTTACTGGCGGGGGAAAAACTGTTTTTT
CDR3: CASSLLAGEKLFF
D: .
size: .
J: TRBJ1-4
V: TRBV12-3/TRBV12-4

DNA: TGTGCCAGCAGCCTAGGACTAGCCTCAGATACGCAGTATTTT
CDR3: CASSLGLASDTQYF
D: TRBD2
size: .
J: TRBJ2-3
V: TRBV7-3

DNA: TGTGCCAGCAGTCCTAAGACAGGGCAAGCTTTCTTT
CDR3: CASSPKTGQAFF
D: TRBD1
size: .
J: TRBJ1-1
V: TRBV6-5

DNA: TGTGCCAGCACCTCAAGGACAGGGAGAGCTGGCTACACCTTC
CDR3: CASTSRTGRAGYTF
D: TRBD1
size: .
J: TRBJ1-2
V: TRBV7-2

DNA: TGTGCCGGACAGGGCGGGGGAGACACTGAAGCTTTCTTT
CDR3: CAGQGGGDTEAFF
D: TRBD1
size: few
J: TRBJ1-1
V: TRBV30

DNA: TGTGCCACCAGCAGAGAGCGACTAGCGGGGGGCAATGAGCAGTTCTTC
CDR3: CATSRERLAGGNEQFF
D: TRBD2
size: .
J: TRBJ2-1
V: TRBV15

DNA: TGTGCCAGTAGGGGGAGGGGACAGGGGGCCTATGGCTACACCTTC
CDR3: CASRGRGQGAYGYTF
D: TRBD1
size: .
J: TRBJ1-2
V: TRBV19

DNA: TGTGCCAGCAGCCCAGCGGGGACCCCCTACGAGCAGTACTTC
CDR3: CASSPAGTPYEQYF
D: TRBD2
size: .
J: TRBJ2-7
V: TRBV7-2

DNA: TGTGCCTCCTCCGCCGTGACTAGCGGTAGCACAGATACGCAGTATTTT
CDR3: CASSAVTSGSTDTQYF
D: TRBD2
size: .
J: TRBJ2-3
V: TRBV10-3

DNA: TGTGCCACCAGTGATGGATCCCGGAAGGGGACTGAAGCTTTCTTT
CDR3: CATSDGSRKGTEAFF
D: .
size: .
J: TRBJ1-1
V: TRBV24-1

DNA: TGTGCCAGCAGTCCCAGGGACAGCCGCTCCTATAATTCACCCCTCCACTTT
CDR3: CASSPRDSRSYNSPLHF
D: TRBD1
size: .
J: TRBJ1-6
V: TRBV27

DNA: TGTGCCAGCAGCCGAAGGGGGGCGGGGGGCGTCTATGGCTACACCTTC
CDR3: CASSRRGAGGVYGYTF
D: .
size: .
J: TRBJ1-2
V: TRBV11-2

DNA: TGTGCCAGCAGTTTACGTCTCCACGAGCAGTACTTC
CDR3: CASSLRLHEQYF
D: .
size: .
J: TRBJ2-7
V: TRBV12-3/TRBV12-4

DNA: TGTGCCAGCACTAGCCCAGATACGCAGTATTTT
CDR3: CASTSPDTQYF
D: .
size: .
J: TRBJ2-3
V: TRBV6-5

DNA: TGTGCTACCTATGGACCGGGACAGGGTAGAACCACTGAAGCTTTCTTT
CDR3: CATYGPGQGRTTEAFF
D: TRBD1
size: few
J: TRBJ1-1
V: TRBV7-7

DNA: TGTGCCAGCAGTCGGCCGGGACTAGCGGGAGGTACCAGCACAGATACGCAGTATTTT
CDR3: CASSRPGLAGGTSTDTQYF
D: TRBD2
size: .
J: TRBJ2-3
V: TRBV6-2/TRBV6-3

DNA: TGTGCCAGCAGTGAGACCGGAGACCTGGACAGGGGTGGGGATTCACCCCTCCACTTT
CDR3: CASSETGDLDRGGDSPLHF
D: TRBD1
size: .
J: TRBJ1-6
V: TRBV2

DNA: TGTGCCAGCAGCCAAGTCCGAGGTACTGAAGCTTTCTTT
CDR3: CASSQVRGTEAFF
D: .
size: .
J: TRBJ1-1
V: TRBV4-2

DNA: TGTGCCAGTAGTAAGGGACAGGGGAGGAACTCTGAAGCTTTCTTT
CDR3: CASSKGQGRNSEAFF
D: TRBD1
size: .
J: TRBJ1-1
V: TRBV19

DNA: TGCGCCAGCAGCTTCCTCCCGACTTCAGATACGCAGTATTTT
CDR3: CASSFLPTSDTQYF
D: .
size: .
J: TRBJ2-3
V: TRBV5-1